What follows is one T cell receptor (beta chain) and its context. V was clipped by 3 bases and J by 2 bases, with 13 bases between them. CDR1 DFQATT and CDR2 SNEGSKA come from the germline V gene (reference sequence). This CDR3 is built from 14 residues. Random-hexamer reverse transcription was applied to roughly 0.5 to 1 ug RNA. TCRdb passed the immunoSEQ multiplex PCR reads through MiXCR, listing each CDR3 protein once. The sample gives 95,000 to 150,000 distinct CDR3 sequences, about 94% of which show up once; about 0.28% is in the top ten. The sample belongs to a study of CD8 T cells in Susac syndrome. Study at large: The sequenced Susac syndrome patients included about six who had clinically active disease and under 10 who were in remission. At the time their blood was drawn, patients with Susac syndrome were either therapy-naive, on corticosteroids (with some of them also receiving intravenous immunoglobulin), or on intravenous immunoglobulin alone.

The diagnostic criteria were recently defined, and patients with Susac syndrome met them for definite or probable disease. The authors negatively isolated CD8+ and CD4+ T cells and FACS-enriched TEMRA cells. The V gene is TRBV20-1, the J gene TRBJ1-2, with D possibly matching TRBD1 (5 bases). The sequenced sample was CD8+ T cells from PBMCs. The TCR originated in a human donor with Susac syndrome. Here the CDR3 DNA reads TGCAGTGCTAGGGATCAGGGCACAAACTATGGCTACACCTTC. It translates to CSARDQGTNYGYTF.